Below, 2 T cell receptor beta chains from the same sample are listed, as sequenced in a study of T cells in Graves' hyperthyroidism and ophthalmopathy. TCR beta CDR3 regions were amplified from RNA. RT-PCR in the first round (using the HTBI primer set) targeted the TCR CDR3. One entry per CDR3 protein, called by TCRdb with MiXCR from the multiplex PCR reads. The repertoire holds 550,000 to 650,000 distinct CDR3 sequences, with 12% to 15% as singletons. The specimen sequenced was blood. The source is a woman in her forties with Graves' hyperthyroidism.

This sequence joins TRBV28 and TRBJ2-1; D is ambiguous. The length of the CDR3 is 12 residues. The germline gives CDR1 MDHEN, CDR2 SYDVKM. Trimming stripped 8 bases from V and 3 bases from J, with 8 bases between. Written as DNA, the CDR3 is TGTGCCAGCTACCGGGTCTACAATGAGCAGTTCTTC. Its protein is CASYRVYNEQFF.

This clonotype has a handful of counts. This rearrangement joins TRBV28 to TRBJ1-5; D is uncertain. The CDR3 contains 13 residues. Germline assignment: CDR1 MDHEN and CDR2 SYDVKM. V was shortened by 5 bases and J by 3 bases, with 8 bases between the two germline ends. The CDR3 DNA follows: TGTGCCAGCAGTGGGAGGAACAATCAGCCCCAGCATTTT. Translation gives CASSGRNNQPQHF.